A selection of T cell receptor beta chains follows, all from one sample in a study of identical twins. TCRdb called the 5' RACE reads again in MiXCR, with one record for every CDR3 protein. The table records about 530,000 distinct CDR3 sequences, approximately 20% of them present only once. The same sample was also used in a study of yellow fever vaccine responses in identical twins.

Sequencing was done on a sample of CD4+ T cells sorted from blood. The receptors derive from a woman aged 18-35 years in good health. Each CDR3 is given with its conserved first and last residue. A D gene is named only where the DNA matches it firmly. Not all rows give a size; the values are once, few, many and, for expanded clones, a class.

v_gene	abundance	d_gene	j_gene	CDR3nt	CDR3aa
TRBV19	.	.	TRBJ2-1	TGTGCCAGTAGTATAGATGAGGGCGGCTCCTACAATGAGCAGTTCTTC	CASSIDEGGSYNEQFF
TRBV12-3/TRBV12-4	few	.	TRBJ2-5	TGTGCCAGCAGGCGAAGGACTACCCAAGAGACCCAGTACTTC	CASRRRTTQETQYF
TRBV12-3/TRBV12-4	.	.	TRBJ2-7	TGTGCCAGCAGACTTGGGACTGCCAAGCAGTACTTC	CASRLGTAKQYF
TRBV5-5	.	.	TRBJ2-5	TGTGCCAGCAGCTTGGGCGGTTCCGGGACCGAGACCCAGTACTTC	CASSLGGSGTETQYF
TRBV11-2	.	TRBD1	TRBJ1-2	TGTGCCAGCAGCGCGTACAGGGGATATGGCTACACCTTC	CASSAYRGYGYTF
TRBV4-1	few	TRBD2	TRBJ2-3	TGCGCCAGCAGCCGAGGCGCGGCTAGCGGGAGTGATACGCAGTATTTT	CASSRGAASGSDTQYF
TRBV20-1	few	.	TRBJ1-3	TGCAGTGCTAGAGATAAAGGGGATGTGGGAAACACCATATATTTT	CSARDKGDVGNTIYF
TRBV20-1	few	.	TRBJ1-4	TGCAGTGCTAAAGCAACCAGGTTTGGCCATGAAAAACTGTTTTTT	CSAKATRFGHEKLFF
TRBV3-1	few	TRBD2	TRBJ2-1	TGTGCCAGCAGCACCCATCTAGCGGCCTCCTACAATGAGCAGTTCTTC	CASSTHLAASYNEQFF
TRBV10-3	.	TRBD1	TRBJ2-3	TGTGCCATCAGTGAACCGGGACAGGGGATTGCAGATACGCAGTATTTT	CAISEPGQGIADTQYF
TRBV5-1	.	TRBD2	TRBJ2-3	TGCGCCAGCAGCGAACGAGCGGGGGGACTCACAGATACGCAGTATTTT	CASSERAGGLTDTQYF
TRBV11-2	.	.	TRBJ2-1	TGTGCCAGCAGCTTAGAAGTGGCCGGACAGCGAACCCATAACTCTAGATACAATGAGCAGTTCTTC	CASSLEVAGQRTHNSRYNEQFF
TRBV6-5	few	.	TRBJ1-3	TGTGCCAGCAGTTGGGGTGAGGGGTACTCTGGAAACACCATATATTTT	CASSWGEGYSGNTIYF
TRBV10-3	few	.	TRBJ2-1	TGTGCCATCAGCCAATCGGACAGTCACAATGAGCAGTTCTTC	CAISQSDSHNEQFF
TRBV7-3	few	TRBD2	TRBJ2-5	TGTGCCAGCAGCTGGACTAGCGGGAGCCAAGAGACCCAGTACTTC	CASSWTSGSQETQYF
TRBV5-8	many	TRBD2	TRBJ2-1	TGTGCCAGCAGCCCCGGGACTAGCGGGACTAATGAGCAGTTCTTC	CASSPGTSGTNEQFF
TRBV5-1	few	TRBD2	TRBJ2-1	TGCGCCAGCAGCACACGAGCGGGAGCCTTCTACAATGAGCAGTTCTTC	CASSTRAGAFYNEQFF
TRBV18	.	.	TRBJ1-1	TGTGCCAGCTCACCCGAAATCAGTGGGAACACTGAAGCTTTCTTT	CASSPEISGNTEAFF
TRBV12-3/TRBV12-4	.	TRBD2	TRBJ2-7	TGTGCCAGCAAGCTTAGCGGGCCCTCCTACGAGCAGTACTTC	CASKLSGPSYEQYF
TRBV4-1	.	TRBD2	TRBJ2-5	TGCGCCAGCAACTCGGGACTAGCGGGCTTCCAAGAGACCCAGTACTTC	CASNSGLAGFQETQYF
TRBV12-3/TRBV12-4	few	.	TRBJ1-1	TGTGCCAGCAGGCGTCCGGCAGGTGCCTCTGGCACTGAAGCTTTCTTT	CASRRPAGASGTEAFF
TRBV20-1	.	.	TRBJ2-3	TGCAGTGCCTATACCGGGACACAATACACAGATACGCAGTATTTT	CSAYTGTQYTDTQYF
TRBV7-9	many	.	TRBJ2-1	TGTGCCAGCAGCTTACAGGGCTCCTCCTACAATGAGCAGTTCTTC	CASSLQGSSYNEQFF
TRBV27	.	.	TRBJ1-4	TGTGCCAGCAGTCCTCGGGGCTGGGAAAAACTGTTTTTT	CASSPRGWEKLFF
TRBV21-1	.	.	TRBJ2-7	TGTGCCAGCAGCAAGAGGGGAAAGGGACAGGGGAATTACGAGCAGTACTTC	CASSKRGKGQGNYEQYF
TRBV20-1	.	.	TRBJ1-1	TGCAGTGCTGGGCAAGCCAACACTGAAGCTTTCTTT	CSAGQANTEAFF
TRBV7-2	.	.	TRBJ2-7	TGTGCCAGCAGCCTACTAGTTCCCCCCTACGAGCAGTACTTC	CASSLLVPPYEQYF
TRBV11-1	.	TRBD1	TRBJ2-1	TGTGCCAGCAGCTCACGAGGGGGCTTGGGCAATGAGCAGTTCTTC	CASSSRGGLGNEQFF
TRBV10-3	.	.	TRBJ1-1	TGTGCCATCAGTGAACACGGAACTGAAGCTTTCTTT	CAISEHGTEAFF
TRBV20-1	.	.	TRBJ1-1	TGCAGTGCTAGAGATCCCGACCGAACTGAAGCTTTCTTT	CSARDPDRTEAFF
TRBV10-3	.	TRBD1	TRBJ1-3	TGTGCCATCAGCTCTACAGGGGACAGCTCTGGAAACACCATATATTTT	CAISSTGDSSGNTIYF
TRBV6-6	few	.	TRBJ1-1	TGTGCCAGCACAACAGGGTCGAACACTGAAGCTTTCTTT	CASTTGSNTEAFF
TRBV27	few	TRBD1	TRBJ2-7	TGTGCCAGCGGAAGAACAGGGGGCATGACCTACGAGCAGTACTTC	CASGRTGGMTYEQYF
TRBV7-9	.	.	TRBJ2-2	TGTGCCAGCAGCTTTTTAGGAACAACCGGGGAGCTGTTTTTT	CASSFLGTTGELFF
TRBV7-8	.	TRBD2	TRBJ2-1	TGTGCCAGCAGCAAGGGACTAGCGACACAGTTCTTC	CASSKGLATQFF
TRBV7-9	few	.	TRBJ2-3	TGTGCCAGCAGCTCAGTAGGCAGTCCGGGGGATACGCAGTATTTT	CASSSVGSPGDTQYF
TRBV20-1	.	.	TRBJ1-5	TGCAGTGCTAGGGACAGCCTCAATCAGCCCCAGCATTTT	CSARDSLNQPQHF
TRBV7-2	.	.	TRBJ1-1	TGTGCCAGCAGCTCCCACGGGTCGAGAAACACTGAAGCTTTCTTT	CASSSHGSRNTEAFF
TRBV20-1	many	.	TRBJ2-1	TGCAGTGCTAGAGATCTAGACTCATACTTCTTC	CSARDLDSYFF
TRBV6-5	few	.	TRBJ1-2	TGTGCCAGCAGTTACCAAGGGACGGGCCTCTATGGCTACACCTTC	CASSYQGTGLYGYTF
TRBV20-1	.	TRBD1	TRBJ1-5	TGCAGTGCTAGGGACAGGGCATATCAGCCCCAGCATTTT	CSARDRAYQPQHF
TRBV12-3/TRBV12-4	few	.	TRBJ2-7	TGTGCCAGCAGCTTCACCTACGAGCAGTACTTC	CASSFTYEQYF
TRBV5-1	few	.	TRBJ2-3	TGCGCCAGCAGCTTGGAGGGAAAAGGAGTAGATACGCAGTATTTT	CASSLEGKGVDTQYF
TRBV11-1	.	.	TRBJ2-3	TGTGCCAGCAGCTTGGGGACGGATATAGCGAGGGCCGGAGATACGCAGTATTTT	CASSLGTDIARAGDTQYF
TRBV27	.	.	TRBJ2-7	TGTGCCAGCAGTAGGTCCCTTCCCGAGCAGTACTTC	CASSRSLPEQYF
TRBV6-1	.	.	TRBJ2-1	TGTGCCAGCAGCCGCACCCTAGACGAGCAGTTCTTC	CASSRTLDEQFF
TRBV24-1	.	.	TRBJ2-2	TGTGCCACCAGTGACACGGGACTTTACACCGGGGAGCTGTTTTTT	CATSDTGLYTGELFF
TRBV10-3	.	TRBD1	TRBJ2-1	TGTGCCATGGCAGGACAGGGGTCGGCAACAGTGGCCTACAATGAGCAGTTCTTC	CAMAGQGSATVAYNEQFF
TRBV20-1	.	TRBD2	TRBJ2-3	TGCAGTGCGGAGGGGAAGCGGGGGGGCACAGATACGCAGTATTTT	CSAEGKRGGTDTQYF
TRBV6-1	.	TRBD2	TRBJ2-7	TGTGCAGTATTTAGCGGGGATTCCTACGAGCAGTACTTC	CAVFSGDSYEQYF
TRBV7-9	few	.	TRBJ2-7	TGTGCCAGCAGCTTTCTTACGACCTACGAGCAGTACTTC	CASSFLTTYEQYF
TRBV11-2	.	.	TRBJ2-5	TGTGCCAGCAGTGATAGCCGCGTAATCCAAGAGACCCAGTACTTC	CASSDSRVIQETQYF
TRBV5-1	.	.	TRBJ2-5	TGCGCCAGCAGCTTGGTTAGCGGACCCAACCAAGAGACCCAGTACTTC	CASSLVSGPNQETQYF